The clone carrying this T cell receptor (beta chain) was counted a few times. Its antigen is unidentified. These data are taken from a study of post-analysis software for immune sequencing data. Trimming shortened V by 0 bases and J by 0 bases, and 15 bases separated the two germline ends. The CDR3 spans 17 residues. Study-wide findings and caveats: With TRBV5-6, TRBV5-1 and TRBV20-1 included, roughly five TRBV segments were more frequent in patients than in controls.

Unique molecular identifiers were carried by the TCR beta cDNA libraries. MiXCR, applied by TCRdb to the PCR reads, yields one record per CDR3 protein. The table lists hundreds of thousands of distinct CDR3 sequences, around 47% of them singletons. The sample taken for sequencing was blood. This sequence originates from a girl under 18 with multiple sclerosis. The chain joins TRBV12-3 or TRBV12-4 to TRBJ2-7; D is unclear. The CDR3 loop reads CASSLALGVGISYEQYF. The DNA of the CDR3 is TGTGCCAGCAGTTTAGCCCTCGGTGTGGGGATCTCCTACGAGCAGTACTTC.